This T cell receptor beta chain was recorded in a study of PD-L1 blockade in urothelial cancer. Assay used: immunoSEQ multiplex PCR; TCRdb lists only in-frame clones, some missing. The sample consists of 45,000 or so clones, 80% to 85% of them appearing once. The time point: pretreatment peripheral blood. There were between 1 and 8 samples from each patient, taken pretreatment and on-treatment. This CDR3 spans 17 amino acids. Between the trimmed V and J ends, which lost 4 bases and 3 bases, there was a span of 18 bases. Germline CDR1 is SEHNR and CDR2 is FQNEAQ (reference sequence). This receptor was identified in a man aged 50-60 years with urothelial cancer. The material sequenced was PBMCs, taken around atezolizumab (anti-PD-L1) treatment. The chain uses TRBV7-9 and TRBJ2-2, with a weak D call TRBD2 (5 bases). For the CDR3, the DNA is TGTGCCAGCAGCTCGGGGAAAGCATCTTGGGACACCGGGGAGCTGTTTTTT. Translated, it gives CASSSGKASWDTGELFF.